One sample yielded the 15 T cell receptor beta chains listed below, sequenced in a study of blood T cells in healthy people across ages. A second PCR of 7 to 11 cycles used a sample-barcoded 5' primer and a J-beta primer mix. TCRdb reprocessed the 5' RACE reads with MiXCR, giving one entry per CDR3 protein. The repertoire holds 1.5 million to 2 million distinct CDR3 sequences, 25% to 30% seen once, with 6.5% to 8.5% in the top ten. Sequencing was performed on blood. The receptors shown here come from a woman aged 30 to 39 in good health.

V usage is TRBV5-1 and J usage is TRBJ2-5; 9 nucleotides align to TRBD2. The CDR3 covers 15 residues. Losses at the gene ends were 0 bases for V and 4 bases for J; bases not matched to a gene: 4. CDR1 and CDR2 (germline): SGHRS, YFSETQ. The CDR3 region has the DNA TGCGCCAGCAGCTTGGGGGGACTAGCAGCAGAGACCCAGTACTTC. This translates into CASSLGGLAAETQYF.

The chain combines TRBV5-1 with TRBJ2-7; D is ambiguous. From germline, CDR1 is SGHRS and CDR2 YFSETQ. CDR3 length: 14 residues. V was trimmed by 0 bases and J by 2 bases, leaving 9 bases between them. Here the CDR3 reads CASSLDPAPYEQYF. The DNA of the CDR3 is TGCGCCAGCAGCTTGGATCCGGCTCCCTACGAGCAGTACTTC.

This chain's CDR3 is CASSVGQNPTEAFF. CDR3 coding DNA: TGTGCCAGCAGCGTAGGACAGAACCCCACTGAAGCTTTCTTT. V and J are TRBV9 and TRBJ1-1; a possible D gene is TRBD1 (5 bases). Trimming took off 0 bases at V and 4 bases at J, with 10 bases between the two ends. There are 14 residues in the CDR3. Germline values: CDR1 SGDLS, CDR2 YYNGEE.

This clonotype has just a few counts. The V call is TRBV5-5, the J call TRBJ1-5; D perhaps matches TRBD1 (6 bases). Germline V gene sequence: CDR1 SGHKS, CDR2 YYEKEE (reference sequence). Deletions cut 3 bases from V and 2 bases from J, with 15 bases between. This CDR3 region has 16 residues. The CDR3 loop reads CASSSDTGYGNQPQHF. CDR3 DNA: TGTGCCAGCAGCTCGGATACAGGGTACGGCAATCAGCCCCAGCATTTT. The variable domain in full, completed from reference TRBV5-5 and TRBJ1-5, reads DAGVTQSPTHLIKTRGQQVTLRCSPISGHKSVSWYQQVLGQGPQFIFQYYEKEERGRGNFPDRFSARQFPNYSSELNVNALLLGDSALYLCASSSDTGYGNQPQHFGDGTRLSIL.

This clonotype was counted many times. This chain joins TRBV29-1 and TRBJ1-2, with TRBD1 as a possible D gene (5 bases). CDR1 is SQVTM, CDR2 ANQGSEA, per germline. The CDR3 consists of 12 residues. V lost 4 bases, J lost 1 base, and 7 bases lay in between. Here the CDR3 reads CSVGGGNYGYTF. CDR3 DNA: TGCAGCGTTGGTGGGGGTAACTATGGCTACACCTTC.

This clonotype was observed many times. CDR3 sequence reads: CSAALQGVAGYTF. The CDR3 coding sequence is TGCAGTGCTGCCCTACAGGGGGTCGCTGGCTACACCTTC. V is TRBV20-1 and J is TRBJ1-2, with TRBD1 matching over 8 bases. The CDR3 extends over 13 amino acids. The germline V gene encodes CDR1 DFQATT and CDR2 SNEGSKA (reference sequence). The junction had 9 bases not matched to a gene; V was cut back by 5 bases and J by 7 bases.

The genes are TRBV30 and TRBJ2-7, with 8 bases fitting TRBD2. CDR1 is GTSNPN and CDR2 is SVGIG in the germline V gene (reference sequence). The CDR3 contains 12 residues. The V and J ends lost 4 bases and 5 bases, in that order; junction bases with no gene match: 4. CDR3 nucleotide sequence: TGTGCCTGGAAAGCGGGGGAGCACGAGCAGTACTTC. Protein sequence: CAWKAGEHEQYF.

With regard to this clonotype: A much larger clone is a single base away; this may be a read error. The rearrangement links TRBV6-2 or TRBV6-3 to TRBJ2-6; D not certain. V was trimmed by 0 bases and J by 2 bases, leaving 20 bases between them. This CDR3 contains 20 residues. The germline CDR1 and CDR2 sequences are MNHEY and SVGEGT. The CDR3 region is CASSYSMASGFLPGANVLTF. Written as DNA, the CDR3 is TGTGCCAGCAGTTACTCGATGGCTTCAGGCTTCCTCCCTGGGGCCAACGTCCTGACTTTC.

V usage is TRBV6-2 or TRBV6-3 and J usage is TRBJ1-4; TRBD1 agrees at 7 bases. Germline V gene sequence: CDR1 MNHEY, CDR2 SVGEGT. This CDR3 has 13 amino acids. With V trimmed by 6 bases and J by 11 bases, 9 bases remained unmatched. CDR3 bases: TGTGCCAGCAGGTACCCGGTAGGGGGCAAACTGTTTTTT. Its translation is CASRYPVGGKLFF.

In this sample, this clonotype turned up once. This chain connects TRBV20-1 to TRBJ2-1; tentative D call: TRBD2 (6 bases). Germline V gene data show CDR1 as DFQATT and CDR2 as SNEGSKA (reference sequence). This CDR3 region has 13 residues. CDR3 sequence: CSGGEGNDNEQFF. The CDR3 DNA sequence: TGCAGCGGGGGTGAAGGGAACGACAATGAGCAGTTCTTC.

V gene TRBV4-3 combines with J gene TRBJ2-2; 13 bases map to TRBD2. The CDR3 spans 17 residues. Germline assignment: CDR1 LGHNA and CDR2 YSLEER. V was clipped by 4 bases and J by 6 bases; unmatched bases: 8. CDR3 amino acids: CASSRGLAGVLSGELFF. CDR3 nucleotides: TGCGCCAGCAGCCGTGGACTAGCGGGGGTCCTGTCCGGGGAGCTGTTTTTT.

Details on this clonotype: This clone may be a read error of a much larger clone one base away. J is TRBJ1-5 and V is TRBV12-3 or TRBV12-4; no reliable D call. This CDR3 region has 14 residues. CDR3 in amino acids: CTSSPALSNQPQHF. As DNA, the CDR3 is TGTACCAGCAGCCCGGCCTTGAGCAATCAGCCCCAGCATTTT.

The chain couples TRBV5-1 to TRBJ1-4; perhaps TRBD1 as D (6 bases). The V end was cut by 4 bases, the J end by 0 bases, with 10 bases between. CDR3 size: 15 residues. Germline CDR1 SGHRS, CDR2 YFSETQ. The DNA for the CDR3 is TGCGCCAGCAGCGGGGGGGGCGCAACTAATGAAAAACTGTTTTTT. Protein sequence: CASSGGGATNEKLFF.

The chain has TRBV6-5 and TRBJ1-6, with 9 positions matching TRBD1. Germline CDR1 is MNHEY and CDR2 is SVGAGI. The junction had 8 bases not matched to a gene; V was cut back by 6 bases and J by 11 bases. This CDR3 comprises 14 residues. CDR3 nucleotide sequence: TGTGCCAGCAGAGACGGGACAGGGAGAACACCCCTCCACTTT. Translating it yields CASRDGTGRTPLHF.

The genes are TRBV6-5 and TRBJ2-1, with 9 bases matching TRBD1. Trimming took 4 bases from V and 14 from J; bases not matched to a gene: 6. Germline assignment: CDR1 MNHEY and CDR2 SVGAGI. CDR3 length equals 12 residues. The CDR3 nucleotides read TGTGCCAGCAGTTTCGACAGGGGGGAGAAGTTCTTC. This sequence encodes CASSFDRGEKFF.